This record looks at one T cell receptor beta chain sequence and its context. This clone came up once. Which antigen it targets is not known. No base quality information exists; no much larger clone differs at one position. This sample was taken from a study of cytomegalovirus exposure and HLA in healthy donors (dated by TCRdb to 2015 to 2018). About the study as a whole: In an earlier analysis of fewer than 750 of the donors, 276 Gb of sequence data and about 110 million unique TCR beta sequences from 180 million or so T cells were reported. About 300 gigabases of sequencing data and approximately 84 million unique TCR sequences were included in an early release covering about 600 HLA-typed donors. The genetic ancestry cluster associated with self-reported Caucasian donors included 80% to 90% of the roughly 400 genotyped donors. The study aimed to test whether signatures of past pathogen exposure could be identified by cataloging public T cell receptors. The study profiled the T cell repertoires of 666 subjects by immunosequencing and related them to cytomegalovirus serostatus. A separate validation cohort of 90 to 150 different subjects was used in addition to the roughly 720-subject first cohort. High-throughput TCR immunosequencing, statistical association of individual TCRs with disease status, and machine learning were combined to predict cytomegalovirus infection status. To study patterns of TCR occurrence, a later analysis re-analyzed previously published TCR beta repertoires from hundreds of donors and added high-resolution HLA genotyping. Rather than using new phenotypic data, the later analysis identified candidate immune exposures from TCR beta sequences and from how often those sequences occurred across donors. To decide whether each TCR beta V gene segment behaved as functional or pseudogenic, an earlier analysis of some 600 of the donors relied on high-throughput TCR beta sequencing. Alongside the repertoire data, information on donor age, sex, ethnicity and CMV serostatus was compiled. Genome-wide SNP genotypes for about 65% of the roughly 670 donors were used in a later genetic analysis, which treated that subset as a discovery cohort. Every repertoire in the discovery cohort had been generated on one and the same sequencing platform. HLA typing covered class I and class II loci at four-digit resolution. The number of donors typed differed by locus, with 629-630 for A, B, C, DRB1 and DQB1, 522 for DQA1, some 570 for DPA1, and around 450 for DPB1. Because of strong linkage in the cohort, 4 to 6 DR-DQ haplotypes were treated as single units for association and clustering. On average, around 240,000 unique TCR beta nucleotide sequences were sequenced per donor among about 400 genotyped donors of the cohort, with roughly 18% of those sequences being non-productive.

The library relied on the immunoSEQ multiplex PCR assay. The multiplex PCR relied on a mix of 60 forward primers for TCR Vbeta segments and 13 reverse primers for TCR Jbeta segments. The CDR3 region of rearranged TCR beta genes was amplified from genomic DNA by a multiplex PCR assay. The Illumina HiSeq System was used to sequence the amplified TCR beta libraries as 87-base-pair reads. Under the source paper's analysis protocol: A later analysis tallied 75 million to 85 million unique TCR beta chains across the 666 repertoires, and about 12 million of those chains were shared by two or more donors. Raw reads were error-corrected and collapsed into unique sequences by a nearest-neighbor algorithm in which closely related sequences were merged to remove PCR and sequencing errors. V, D and J gene segments were assigned by aligning CDR3 sequences to IMGT reference sequences. For a sequence to be retained, a match of at least six nucleotides to both a V gene segment and a J gene segment was required. Rearrangements were called productive when the CDR3 lacked stop codons and stayed in frame with V and J; all others were non-productive. Following IMGT convention, CDR3 was defined as the stretch from the second conserved V-encoded cysteine to the conserved J-encoded phenylalanine. The earlier analysis of 587 of the donors excluded sequences that lacked an unambiguous match to a single V gene segment. An earlier analysis of fewer than 750 of the donors called V segments functional above 56.7% productive rearrangements and segregating when the between-donor standard deviation exceeded 5%. A statistical classification framework was built to diagnose cytomegalovirus status from the catalog of TCR beta chain sequences. A later analysis assigned V and J genes by comparing TCR nucleotide sequences with IMGT/GENE-DB human TR gene sequences. In a later analysis, CDR3 sequences and most-parsimonious VDJ recombination scenarios were assigned using the TCRdist pipeline. In a later analysis, each TCR beta chain was defined by its CDR3 amino acid sequence together with its V-gene family, and reads lacking a unique V-gene family were excluded. In a later analysis, 450 to 600 highly shared, low-generation-probability nucleotide sequences were removed to address suspected cross-contamination and a sequencing artifact. For each public chain, a later analysis derived a clonal expansion index from normalized ranks of inferred template counts within each repertoire. In a later analysis, generation probabilities were computed using a VDJ recombination model fitted to out-of-frame rearrangements, and the results were checked against IGoR. Hypergeometric tests were used in a later analysis to score TCR-TCR, TCR-HLA and TCR-CMV co-occurrence, with a repertoire-size bias correction applied to the TCR pairs. In a later analysis, false discovery rates were estimated by permuting HLA or CMV assignments 20 times. In a later analysis, co-occurring TCRs were grouped using DBSCAN, and TCRdist sequence similarity was added for clustering within HLA-allele-positive subsets. For co-occurrence clustering, repertoires with fewer than 30,000 or more than 120,000 public chains were excluded, along with about five repertoires with anomalous nucleotide sharing. In TCRdb, the immuneACCESS table is reduced to in-frame sequences with V and J assigned. These tables do not hold every clone; where another copy was compared, an unresolved V gene accounts for under half, and the others remain unexplained. V and J calls and clone size come straight from that table; D and trimming were deduced from the DNA. The sample contains approximately 140,000 clones, roughly three fifths of them found a single time. The top ten clones comprise 6.5% of the sample.

The cohort consisted of hundreds of healthy bone marrow donors. Cohort members were all nominally healthy when sampled, although unrecorded immune exposures were likely present. The donor tested CMV seronegative and was one of the 352 seronegative cohort members. A peripheral blood sample was provided by each donor, and peripheral blood mononuclear cells were used for TCR beta sequencing. Genomic DNA was extracted from the blood cell samples with the Qiagen DNeasy Blood Extraction Kit. The CDR1 and CDR2 encoded by the germline V gene are SNHLY and FYNNEI. The CDR3 sequence holds 13 residues, the cysteine and phenylalanine included. CDR3 DNA only is kept here, 39 bases in frame from base 1. Trimming takes 3 bases from V and 12 bases from J, and the germline ends sit 15 bases apart. Broader findings and caveats from the paper: A cluster of highly shared sequence variants was judged likely to represent a technical artifact of the sequencing pipeline. A further reported finding was that TCR beta sequences accurately predicted the HLA-A and HLA-B alleles for most subjects in the first cohort. When HLA alleles, especially DR and DQ, strongly co-occurred, attributing TCR associations to individual alleles was difficult. According to a later analysis, TCR association rates differed among HLA loci, with DRB1 alleles showing the most associated TCRs and HLA-C alleles showing the fewest. Most CMV-associated TCR beta chains appeared to be HLA-restricted in a later analysis, and the HLA associations seemed to be driven largely by CMV exposure. HLA typing was unavailable for some donors at each locus, so association tests used only the typed subset. For the cohort, immune exposure information was limited to CMV serostatus. While some public TCRs were present in many individuals, most TCR sequences turned up only very rarely across donors. In an earlier analysis of approximately 590 of the donors, most TCR beta V segments were observed in productive rearrangements about 87% or about 30% of the time, broadly matching IMGT annotations. A few of the identified cytomegalovirus-associated TCR beta chains were confirmed in vitro to be specific for cytomegalovirus antigens. The authors suggested that the approach could potentially be extended to other disease states and immunological phenotypes. Because counts were too low, seventeen rarely observed V segments, including chromosome 9 orphons, were excluded from the earlier analysis of 587 of the donors. Presence/absence analyses assumed roughly uniform sequencing depth across donors, an assumption that may not hold. A later analysis found that HLA-associated TCR beta chains were more clonally expanded and had lower generation probabilities than equally common non-associated chains. In this cohort, only TCR beta chains were sequenced, and detectable features were limited by the absence of alpha or paired-chain data. Cytomegalovirus status was reported to be diagnosed by the classifier with high specificity and sensitivity in both the original and validation cohorts. The study listed 150 to 200 TCR beta chains as associated with cytomegalovirus. Linkage disequilibrium might explain the correlated functional status among segregating V segments, but an unknown experimental factor could not be excluded. Compared with the roughly 670-donor mean, donors in an Asian-associated ancestry cluster had fewer N-insertions in productive TCRs, according to a later genetic analysis. According to a later analysis, parvovirus B19, influenza, CMV and Epstein-Barr virus appeared linked to several top co-occurrence clusters. A later analysis associated 16,951 TCR beta sequences with specific HLA alleles at a false discovery rate of 0.05. V-gene and J-gene trimming of TCR beta chains was associated with a missense DCLRE1C variant in a later genetic analysis, and the association was replicated in an independent cohort. The 87-base-pair reads could not distinguish some IMGT-functional V segments, including TRBV6-2 and TRBV6-3, so those segments were excluded.

The TCR comes from an older woman in good health and CMV-seronegative. Sequencing used PBMCs. Recombination connected TRBV2 to TRBJ2-1; tentative D gene TRBD2, with 5 bases matching. The CDR3 reads CASSDYRTGRQFF. The DNA sequence is given as TGTGCCAGCAGTGACTACCGGACTGGGCGGCAGTTCTTC.